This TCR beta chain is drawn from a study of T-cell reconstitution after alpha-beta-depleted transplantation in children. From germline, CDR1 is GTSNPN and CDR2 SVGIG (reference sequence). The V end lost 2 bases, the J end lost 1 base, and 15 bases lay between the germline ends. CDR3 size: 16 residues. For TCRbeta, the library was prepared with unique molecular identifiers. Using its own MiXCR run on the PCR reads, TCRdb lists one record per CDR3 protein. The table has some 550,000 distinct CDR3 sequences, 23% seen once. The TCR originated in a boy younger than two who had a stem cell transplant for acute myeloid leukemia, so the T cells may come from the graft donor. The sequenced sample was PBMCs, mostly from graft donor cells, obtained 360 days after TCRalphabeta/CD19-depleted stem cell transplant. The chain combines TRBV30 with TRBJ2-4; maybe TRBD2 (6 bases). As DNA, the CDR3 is TGTGCCTGGAGTAAACAGCGGGCGGGGGCCAAAAACATTCAGTACTTC. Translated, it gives CAWSKQRAGAKNIQYF.